The T cell receptor (beta chain) described here comes from a study of regulatory T cells in long-lasting Graves disease. Noted time point: newly diagnosed GD, antithyroid drugs for less than 3 months. Generation of the TCR library employed RNA extracted from PBMCs. CDR3 length: 15 residues. Germline assignment: CDR1 MDHEN and CDR2 SYDVKM. V was pared by 1 base and J by 2 bases, with 12 bases between. This clonotype was counted at least ten times. TCR beta libraries were built with iRepertoire HTBI primers and Arm-PCR of CDR3 regions. MiXCR, run by TCRdb on the multiplex PCR reads, gives a single entry per CDR3 protein. In the table there are fewer than 350,000 distinct CDR3 sequences, 15% to 20% of which are singletons.

The chain uses TRBV28 and TRBJ2-7; D is possibly TRBD2 (7 bases). Sequenced here: peripheral blood mononuclear cells (PBMCs), sampled at new diagnosis, from a patient treated with antithyroid drugs. The TCR originated in a female donor with Graves disease. The CDR3 nucleotides are TGTGCCAGCAGTTTATTGGGGGGGGCCGCCTACGAGCAGTACTTC. Its translation: CASSLLGGAAYEQYF.